This T cell receptor (beta chain) was found in a study of T cells expressing NK-cell markers. Across the whole study: Most of the eight sequenced donors were HCMV-seropositive; one was seronegative. Whole-study findings and limits: Leadership of the CD3+CD56-NKG2C+ fraction also belonged to these clonotypes in several donors. The study found dominant NKG2C+ clonotypes at roughly 1.0-7.5% of CD8+ T cells in six donors.

Germline V gene sequence: CDR1 MNHNY, CDR2 SVGAGI (reference sequence). This CDR3 is 13 amino acids long. Reanalyzing the 5' RACE reads, TCRdb keeps one entry per CDR3 protein, without DNA. This listing includes 150,000 to 200,000 distinct CDR3 sequences. Worth noting for this clonotype: Antigen specificity is unknown.

Sequences were obtained from blood T cells: a sorted CD56 or NKG2C T cell subset, CD4+ or CD8+ T cells, or bulk PBMC T cells (not recorded which). The receptor's source is a woman aged 18 to 75 in good health. The V and J genes are TRBV6-6 and TRBJ2-3. This CDR3 is CASSPFSTDTQYF.